The next 22 T cell receptor beta chains were all read from a single sample in a study of spatial heterogeneity in lung cancer. A single record per CDR3 protein comes from TCRdb applying MiXCR to the 5' RACE reads. This sample yields about 100,000 distinct CDR3 sequences, of which approximately 4.4% are seen a single time; 21% belongs to the top ten. These receptors have no identified antigens. General study points: One measure, the expanded intratumoral alpha and beta TCR count, tracked tumor mutation counts.

Time point denoted: sample taken at primary tumor resection. Sample: lung tumor tissue, taken at surgery. The source of these receptors is a male donor with early-stage non-small cell lung cancer.

This clonotype has a count of ten or more. The chain links TRBV5-1 to TRBJ1-2, with 9 bases lining up with TRBD1. CDR1 and CDR2 from the germline V gene are SGHRS and YFSETQ. CDR3 size: 15 residues. Unmatched junction bases numbered 10, after V lost 2 bases and J lost 8 bases. The CDR3 DNA follows: TGCGCCAGCAGCTTAACAACGGGGACAGGGAGAGGCTACACCTTC. This sequence encodes CASSLTTGTGRGYTF.

The table lists this clonotype with many counts. The chain couples TRBV12-3 or TRBV12-4 to TRBJ2-3, with 11 bases matching TRBD2. V was clipped by 7 bases and J by 6 bases; unmatched bases: 3. The CDR3 extends over 13 amino acids. CDR3 protein: CASNPSGRDTQYF. The CDR3 coding sequence is TGTGCCAGCAATCCTAGCGGGAGGGATACGCAGTATTTT.

The sample holds many counts of this clonotype. V and J are TRBV28 and TRBJ2-7; no clear D gene. Looked up from germline, CDR1 is MDHEN and CDR2 is SYDVKM. The ends were cut back, 2 bases at V and 4 bases at J, with 6 bases in the middle. The CDR3 length is 12 residues. The CDR3 nucleotides read TGTGCCAGCAGTTTACAGGTTTACGAGCAGTACTTC. This encodes CASSLQVYEQYF.

This clonotype was found many times. The chain carries TRBV12-3 or TRBV12-4 and TRBJ2-5; D is undetermined. This CDR3 spans 13 amino acids. Trimming took 1 base from V and 3 from J, leaving 6 bases between them. This CDR3 reads CASSLVAKETQYF. DNA for the CDR3: TGTGCCAGCAGTTTAGTGGCTAAAGAGACCCAGTACTTC.

This clonotype showed up just a few times. The chain couples TRBV2 to TRBJ2-7; 16 nucleotides align to TRBD2. With 2 bases clipped from V and 12 bases from J, the junction kept 13 bases outside the gene matches. CDR1 and CDR2 from the germline V gene are SNHLY and FYNNEI. This CDR3 comprises 17 residues. CDR3 in amino acids: CASSEMRIGTSGRAMYF. In nucleotides, the CDR3 is TGTGCCAGCAGTGAAATGAGGATCGGGACTAGCGGGAGGGCCATGTACTTC.

In this sample, this clonotype turned up many times. The V call is TRBV28, the J call TRBJ2-1; 14 bases map to TRBD2. The CDR3 runs 15 residues. CDR1 is MDHEN and CDR2 is SYDVKM in the germline V gene. V dropped 6 bases and J dropped 9; count of bases not matched to a gene: 7. CDR3 in DNA: TGTGCCAGCAGCTCCGGACTAGCGGGAGGAAGTGAGCAGTTCTTC. Its translation is CASSSGLAGGSEQFF.

This clonotype was recorded many times. V is TRBV6-4 and J is TRBJ2-1, with D perhaps matching TRBD2 (7 bases). There are 17 residues in the CDR3. V was shortened by 10 bases and J by 7 bases, with 29 bases between the two germline ends. The germline gives CDR1 MRHNA, CDR2 SNTAGT. CDR3 bases: TGTGCCACCGATGATCTTCCCGGGGAGGGGGGGTTGAATGAGCAGTTCTTC. Translating gives CATDDLPGEGGLNEQFF.

This clonotype was found many times. V and J are TRBV4-1 and TRBJ1-2; D is undetermined. Between the trimmed V and J ends, which lost 0 bases and 4 bases, there was a span of 12 bases. The CDR3 sequence is 15 residues long. Germline-derived CDR1 and CDR2 are MGHRA and YSYEKL. CDR3 region: CASSQDTAGFYGYTF. The CDR3 region has the DNA TGCGCCAGCAGCCAAGACACCGCGGGCTTCTATGGCTACACCTTC.

The table lists this clonotype with many counts. The chain links TRBV27 to TRBJ2-7, with D tentatively TRBD1 (6 bases). With 6 bases removed from V and 2 bases from J, the gap between germline ends came to 11 bases. The germline V gene has CDR1 MNHEY and CDR2 SMNVEV (reference sequence). The CDR3 sequence is 13 residues long. The CDR3 DNA is TGTGCCAGCAGCCTGGGGGCAACCTACGAGCAGTACTTC. It yields the protein CASSLGATYEQYF.

This clonotype was seen a handful of times. The chain is built from TRBV5-1 and TRBJ2-7; D is unresolved. The CDR3 is 14 residues long. Deletions cut 0 bases from V and 1 base from J, with 8 bases between. Germline V gene sequence: CDR1 SGHRS, CDR2 YFSETQ. The CDR3 nucleotides are TGCGCCAGCAGCTTGGTAGAAGTATCCTACGAGCAGTACTTC. Amino acid sequence: CASSLVEVSYEQYF.

V is TRBV28 and J is TRBJ1-3; 8 nucleotides align to TRBD1. The V gene end was trimmed by 4 bases and the J gene end by 5 bases; junction bases not matched to a gene: 7. In germline, CDR1 is MDHEN, CDR2 SYDVKM. The CDR3 has 15 residues. CDR3 bases: TGTGCCAGCAGTTCATCCGGGACAGGAAGAAACACCATATATTTT. Its protein product is CASSSSGTGRNTIYF.

This clonotype was detected a few times. The V call is TRBV4-1, the J call TRBJ2-4; D unclear. CDR1 is MGHRA and CDR2 is YSYEKL in the germline V gene. The CDR3 runs to 15 residues. The V end lost 0 bases, the J end lost 2 bases, and 8 bases lay between the germline ends. The CDR3 is CASSQEYPPKNIQYF. CDR3 nucleotide sequence: TGCGCCAGCAGCCAAGAATACCCTCCCAAAAACATTCAGTACTTC.

The sample holds many counts of this clonotype. The junction and the germline gene differ at one end; a read error may be behind it. V usage is TRBV5-6 and J usage is TRBJ1-4; D call uncertain. The CDR3 spans 16 residues. CDR1 and CDR2 (germline): SGHDT, YYEEEE. The CDR3 spells CASSLQIGEPKEKLFF. CDR3 DNA sequence: TGTGCCAGCAGCTTGCAGATTGGGGAACCTAAAGAAAAACTGTTTTTT.

The sample holds many counts of this clonotype. The CDR3 is CASSRDRTPYHYEQYF. The CDR3 DNA follows: TGTGCCAGCAGCCGAGACAGGACACCTTATCATTACGAGCAGTACTTC. This sequence joins TRBV3-1 and TRBJ2-7, with D maybe TRBD1 (6 bases). Trimming took off 4 bases at V and 4 bases at J, with 20 bases between the two ends. Germline CDR1 and CDR2: LGHDT and YNNKEL (reference sequence). The CDR3 has 16 residues.

This clonotype was recorded at least ten times. V gene TRBV7-2 combines with J gene TRBJ1-1; 7 bases line up with TRBD1. CDR1 and CDR2 from the germline V gene are SGHTA and FQGNSA. The CDR3 is made up of 13 amino acids. V lost 5 bases to trimming and J lost 3 bases; unmatched junction nucleotides: 3. This CDR3 reads CASSRQGDTEAFF. The CDR3, as DNA: TGTGCCAGCAGCCGTCAGGGGGACACTGAAGCTTTCTTT.

The V call is TRBV10-1, the J call TRBJ2-3; D may match TRBD1 or TRBD2 (7 bases each). There are 18 residues in the CDR3. The V and J ends lost 0 bases and 1 base respectively, with 17 bases between them. Germline assignment: CDR1 WNHNN and CDR2 SYGVQD (reference sequence). CDR3 sequence reads: CASSESAGGDSRTDTQYF. The DNA for the CDR3 is TGCGCCAGCAGTGAGTCTGCAGGGGGGGATTCTCGCACAGATACGCAGTATTTT.

This clonotype was counted at least ten times. The J gene is TRBJ1-2, the V gene TRBV18, with 7 positions matching TRBD1. After removal of 3 bases from V and 0 bases from J, the junction contained 4 bases not matched to a gene. The CDR3 totals 15 residues. Germline V gene sequence: CDR1 KGHSH, CDR2 LQKENI. CDR3 amino acids: CASSPGGTANYGYTF. CDR3 bases: TGTGCCAGCTCACCCGGGGGGACAGCTAACTATGGCTACACCTTC.

This clonotype came up many times. CDR3 amino acids: CASGLEGGGYTF. The CDR3 nucleotides read TGTGCCAGTGGCCTGGAGGGTGGAGGCTACACCTTC. The chain recombines TRBV2 with TRBJ1-2; unclear D gene. The CDR3 contains 12 residues. Trimming removed 9 bases at V and 8 bases at J, with 16 bases between. CDR1 SNHLY and CDR2 FYNNEI come from the germline V gene. The full variable domain, in which reference TRBV2 and TRBJ1-2 provide the parts outside the CDR3, is EPEVTQTPSHQVTQMGQEVILRCVPISNHLYFYWYRQILGQKVEFLVSFYNNEISEKSEIFDDQFSVERPDGSNFTLKIRSTKLEDSAMYFCASGLEGGGYTFGSGTRLTVV.

Many counts were recorded for this clonotype. CDR3 sequence reads: CASSSQTFYRGQPQHF. CDR3 bases: TGTGCCAGCAGCTCACAAACCTTTTACCGTGGTCAGCCCCAGCATTTT. The chain couples TRBV7-2 to TRBJ1-5; D remains unclear. V dropped 4 bases and J dropped 6 bases, with 19 bases sitting between them. The germline V gene encodes CDR1 SGHTA and CDR2 FQGNSA. The CDR3 loop spans 16 amino acids.

This clonotype has a count of ten or more. The chain is built from TRBV2 and TRBJ1-6, with D possibly matching TRBD1 (5 bases). Trimming shortened V by 5 bases and J by 7 bases, and 15 bases separated the two germline ends. The CDR3 runs 15 residues. Germline CDR1 and CDR2: SNHLY and FYNNEI. The CDR3 nucleotides are TGTGCCAGCAGTCTTGGGGGGGGATTGAATTCACCCCTCCACTTT. Translated, it gives CASSLGGGLNSPLHF.

The sample holds many counts of this clonotype. The rearrangement uses TRBV10-2 and TRBJ2-1; D possibly corresponds to TRBD2 (7 bases). The CDR3 has 17 amino acids. The V end was cut by 2 bases, the J end by 3 bases, with 17 bases between. Germline CDR1 WSHSY, CDR2 SAAADI. CDR3 region: CASSENGGPGVYNEQFF. In DNA form, the CDR3 reads TGCGCCAGCAGTGAGAACGGGGGGCCAGGGGTCTACAATGAGCAGTTCTTC.

This clonotype has a count of ten or more. The chain has TRBV29-1 and TRBJ2-2, with 7 bases aligning to TRBD1. Germline V gene sequence: CDR1 SQVTM, CDR2 ANQGSEA. V was clipped by 8 bases and J by 6 bases; unmatched bases: 6. This CDR3 comprises 12 residues. The CDR3 coding sequence is TGCAGCACATACAGGGGAGCCGGGGAGCTGTTTTTT. Translation: CSTYRGAGELFF.